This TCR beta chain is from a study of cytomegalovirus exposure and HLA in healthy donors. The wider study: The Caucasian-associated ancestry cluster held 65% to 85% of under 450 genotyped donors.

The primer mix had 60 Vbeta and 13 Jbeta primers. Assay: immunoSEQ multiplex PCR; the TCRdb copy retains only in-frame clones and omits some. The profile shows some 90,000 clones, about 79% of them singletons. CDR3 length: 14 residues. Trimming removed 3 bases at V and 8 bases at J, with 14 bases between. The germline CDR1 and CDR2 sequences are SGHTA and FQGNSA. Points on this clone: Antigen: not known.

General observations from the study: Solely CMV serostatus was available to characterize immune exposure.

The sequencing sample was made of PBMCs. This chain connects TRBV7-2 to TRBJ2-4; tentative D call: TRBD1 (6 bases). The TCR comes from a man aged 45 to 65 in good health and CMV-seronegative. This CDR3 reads CASSLDRSRDIQYF. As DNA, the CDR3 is TGTGCCAGCAGCTTGGACAGATCTAGGGACATTCAGTACTTC. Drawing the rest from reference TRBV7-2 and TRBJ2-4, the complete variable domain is GAGVSQSPSNKVTEKGKDVELRCDPISGHTALYWYRQSLGQGLEFLIYFQGNSAPDKSGLPSDRFSAERTGGSVSTLTIQRTQQEDSAVYLCASSLDRSRDIQYFGAGTRLSVL.